Following are 30 T cell receptor beta chains from one sample sequenced in a study of blood T cell repertoires in COVID-19. The protocol was immunoSEQ multiplex PCR, while the TCRdb copy is restricted to in-frame clones and leaves out a portion. The table shows approximately 330,000 clones, with roughly 90% occurring only once. Sequenced material: peripheral blood. The receptors were sampled from a man aged 25-40 years with COVID-19, enrolled during active disease.

This chain connects TRBV30 to TRBJ2-5; 14 bases are a match to TRBD2. Germline CDR1 reads GTSNPN; CDR2 reads SVGIG (reference sequence). V gave up 0 bases and J gave up 2 bases; unmatched junction bases: 2. The CDR3 is 16 residues long. The CDR3 coding sequence is TGTGCCTGGAGTGTCGGGACTAGCGGGAGTCAAGAGACCCAGTACTTC. Protein: CAWSVGTSGSQETQYF.

The chain joins TRBV10-3 to TRBJ1-1, with D maybe TRBD1 (6 bases). CDR1 is ENHRY and CDR2 is SYGVKD in the germline V gene. V was shortened by 6 bases and J by 2 bases, with 13 bases between the two germline ends. The CDR3 has 14 amino acids. As DNA, the CDR3 is TGTGCCATCAGGGATTGGGACACCAACACTGAAGCTTTCTTT. It yields the protein CAIRDWDTNTEAFF.

The chain employs TRBV19 and TRBJ2-3, with D unresolved. The CDR3 loop spans 16 amino acids. Germline V CDR1 and CDR2: LNHDA, SQIVND (reference sequence). The ends were cut back, 3 bases at V and 4 bases at J, with 17 bases in the middle. The CDR3 DNA is TGTGCCAGTAGTATTGGTCAGCCCCGAGGTCCAGATACGCAGTATTTT. It encodes CASSIGQPRGPDTQYF.

This clone was seen just once. The CDR3 nucleotides read TGTGCCAGCAGCGCCCGGGACAGTTTACACTATGGCTACACCTTC. As protein: CASSARDSLHYGYTF. This chain joins TRBV7-2 and TRBJ1-2; TRBD1 agrees at 7 bases. The trim removed 5 bases at V and 3 bases at J, leaving 9 bases unmatched. This CDR3 contains 15 residues. Germline CDR1 is SGHTA and CDR2 is FQGNSA.

The chain carries TRBV3-1 (or the pseudogene TRBV3-2) and TRBJ2-5; D is perhaps TRBD1 (5 bases). CDR1 is LGHDT and CDR2 is YNNKEL in the germline V gene (reference sequence). This CDR3 is built from 13 residues. Trimming left V 2 bases short and J 9 bases short, with 13 bases between. The CDR3 region is CASSQQGAQAQYF. The CDR3 bases are TGTGCCAGCAGCCAACAAGGGGCCCAAGCCCAGTACTTC.

There are a few counts of this clone. The rearrangement joins TRBV6-5 to TRBJ1-2; 9 positions agree with TRBD1. Trimming cost V 6 bases and J 2 bases; bases outside gene matches: 4. The V gene's germline CDR1 is MNHEY and CDR2 SVGAGI. This CDR3 region has 14 residues. DNA of the CDR3: TGTGCCAGCAGCTGGGACAGGGACAACTATGGCTACACCTTC. Translating it yields CASSWDRDNYGYTF.

Concerning this clone itself: This CDR3 is also generated by other DNA sequences in the sample. This chain uses TRBV5-1 with TRBJ1-5; maybe TRBD1 (5 bases). Deletions cut 1 base from V and 2 bases from J, with 7 bases between. The length of the CDR3 is 14 residues. CDR1 and CDR2 from the germline V gene are SGHRS and YFSETQ. CDR3 sequence (DNA): TGCGCCAGCAGCTTGCAAGGGGGCAATCAGCCCCAGCATTTT. Amino acid sequence: CASSLQGGNQPQHF.

V is TRBV9 and J is TRBJ2-1; TRBD2 aligns across 13 bases. This CDR3 comprises 16 residues. The V gene end was trimmed by 3 bases and the J gene end by 6 bases; junction bases not matched to a gene: 6. The germline gives CDR1 SGDLS, CDR2 YYNGEE. In DNA, the CDR3 is TGTGCCAGCAGCGCCCTCGGGACTAGCGGGACCAATGAGCAGTTCTTC. Protein: CASSALGTSGTNEQFF.

This clone was recorded only once. The sample carries other DNA sequences with the same CDR3. The CDR3 reads CASSPGGNQPQHF. CDR3 coding DNA: TGTGCCAGCAGCCCCGGTGGCAATCAGCCCCAGCATTTT. V is TRBV7-2 and J is TRBJ1-5; unclear D gene. CDR1 and CDR2 (germline): SGHTA, FQGNSA. The V end lost 5 bases, the J end lost 2 bases, and 7 bases lay between the germline ends. CDR3 length: 13 amino acids.

The CDR3: CAWGGRSFYNSPLHF. CDR3 nucleotide sequence: TGTGCCTGGGGGGGCAGAAGTTTCTATAATTCACCCCTCCACTTT. V gene TRBV30 combines with J gene TRBJ1-6; possible D gene TRBD1, 6 bases. The germline CDR1 and CDR2 sequences are GTSNPN and SVGIG (reference sequence). V gave up 5 bases and J gave up 3 bases, with 14 bases separating them. CDR3 length: 15 amino acids.

This clone has only one observation. The chain is built from TRBV6-5 and TRBJ2-2; D is undetermined. Germline V gene lookup returns CDR1 MNHEY and CDR2 SVGAGI. This CDR3 contains 14 residues. Trimming took off 0 bases at V and 3 bases at J, with 5 bases between the two ends. DNA for the CDR3: TGTGCCAGCAGTTACTCTGGCTACACCGGGGAGCTGTTTTTT. Encoded protein: CASSYSGYTGELFF.

A few counts support this clone. This sequence joins TRBV7-3 and TRBJ2-7, with a possible D match to TRBD1 (5 bases). V lost 1 base to trimming and J lost 5 bases, with 18 bases between them. The CDR3 runs to 16 residues. Germline CDR1 and CDR2: SGHTA and FQGTGA. The CDR3 here is CASSLNPPGMGNEQYF. CDR3 DNA sequence: TGTGCCAGCAGCTTAAACCCGCCAGGGATGGGGAACGAGCAGTACTTC.

This chain links TRBV7-9 with TRBJ1-2; 12 nucleotides agree with TRBD1. Germline V gene data show CDR1 as SEHNR and CDR2 as FQNEAQ (reference sequence). The CDR3 runs 16 residues. J lost 6 bases, V lost 1 base, and 6 bases had no gene match. CDR3 residues: CASSLDSGQGADGYTF. The CDR3 nucleotides are TGTGCCAGCAGCTTAGATTCGGGACAGGGGGCGGATGGCTACACCTTC.

The chain employs TRBV14 and TRBJ2-1; D gene ambiguous. The CDR3 extends over 14 amino acids. Germline V gene sequence: CDR1 SGHDN, CDR2 FVKESK. V dropped 3 bases and J dropped 5 bases, with 11 bases sitting between them. The CDR3 coding sequence is TGTGCCAGCAGCCATTGGAGAGGCCACAATGAGCAGTTCTTC. Protein: CASSHWRGHNEQFF.

The V and J genes are TRBV28 and TRBJ1-2, with TRBD1 as a possible D gene (6 bases). Germline assignment: CDR1 MDHEN and CDR2 SYDVKM. Trimming pared 6 bases from V and 3 bases from J, leaving 17 bases between. The length of the CDR3 is 15 residues. Here the CDR3 DNA reads TGTGCCAGCAGGGCCCGGGGGGGGCTCTACTATGGCTACACCTTC. It specifies CASRARGGLYYGYTF.

The chain recombines TRBV30 with TRBJ2-5, with 12 bases aligning to TRBD2. Germline V gene data show CDR1 as GTSNPN and CDR2 as SVGIG (reference sequence). The CDR3 sequence is 14 residues long. V shed 2 bases and J 5 bases; nucleotides not matched to a gene: 3. CDR3 coding DNA: TGTGCCTGGAGTCGCGGACTAGCGGGGGAGACCCAGTACTTC. Its protein is CAWSRGLAGETQYF.

The V gene is TRBV3-1 (or the pseudogene TRBV3-2), the J gene TRBJ2-3, with 11 bases aligning to TRBD2. Germline V lookup: CDR1 LGHDT, CDR2 YNNKEL (reference sequence). V lost 0 bases and J lost 6; bases outside the gene matches: 11. The CDR3 totals 18 residues. The CDR3 coding sequence is TGTGCCAGCAGCCAAGATGGGAATAGCGGGAGGGCCATGGATACGCAGTATTTT. This codes for CASSQDGNSGRAMDTQYF.

The rearrangement joins TRBV6-5 to TRBJ2-7; D perhaps matches TRBD1 (6 bases). V lost 0 bases and J 1 base, leaving 13 bases between the germline ends. The CDR3 runs to 16 residues. Germline V gives CDR1 MNHEY, CDR2 SVGAGI. The CDR3 region is CASSYSVTGRSYEQYF. The CDR3 region has the DNA TGTGCCAGCAGTTACTCGGTGACAGGTCGTTCCTACGAGCAGTACTTC.

V gene TRBV18 combines with J gene TRBJ2-5, with D possibly being TRBD2 (7 bases). The V end was cut by 8 bases, the J end by 2 bases, with 18 bases between. The CDR3 has 15 amino acids. CDR1 is KGHSH and CDR2 is LQKENI in the germline V gene. CDR3 in amino acids: CASNGIGGPQETQYF. CDR3 bases: TGTGCCAGCAATGGAATCGGGGGGCCACAAGAGACCCAGTACTTC.

V gene TRBV7-9 combines with J gene TRBJ2-2; 7 bases match TRBD2. Trimming removed 2 bases from V and 3 bases from J; junction bases left unmatched: 3. Looked up from germline, CDR1 is SEHNR and CDR2 is FQNEAQ (reference sequence). This CDR3 comprises 15 residues. The CDR3 region is CASSLFGGDTGELFF. CDR3 nucleotide sequence: TGTGCCAGCAGCTTATTTGGGGGGGACACCGGGGAGCTGTTTTTT. Full variable domain (missing parts from reference TRBV7-9 and TRBJ2-2): DTGVSQNPRHKITKRGQNVTFRCDPISEHNRLYWYRQTLGQGPEFLTYFQNEAQLEKSRLLSDRFSAERPKGSFSTLEIQRTEQGDSAMYLCASSLFGGDTGELFFGEGSRLTVL.

V and J are TRBV5-5 and TRBJ2-2; a possible D gene is TRBD1 (5 bases). Germline V lookup: CDR1 SGHKS, CDR2 YYEKEE (reference sequence). V lost 0 bases, J lost 5 bases, and 11 bases lay in between. CDR3 length equals 15 residues. For the CDR3, the DNA is TGTGCCAGCAGCTTGGAAGGGGTGGGGACCGGGGAGCTGTTTTTT. Amino acid sequence: CASSLEGVGTGELFF.

In DNA, the CDR3 is TGTGCCAGCAGCTTAGTGGGGGCGCGTGAAAAACTGTTTTTT. Amino acid sequence: CASSLVGAREKLFF. J is TRBJ1-4 and V is TRBV7-9, with TRBD1 as a possible D gene (6 bases). CDR1 is SEHNR and CDR2 is FQNEAQ in the germline V gene (reference sequence). This CDR3 is built from 14 residues. The V and J ends lost 1 base and 7 bases respectively, with 10 bases between them.

The chain is built from TRBV4-3 and TRBJ2-3, with unresolved D. The ends were cut back, 1 base at V and 0 bases at J, with 8 bases in the middle. This CDR3 comprises 15 residues. Germline values: CDR1 LGHNA, CDR2 YSLEER. CDR3 nucleotide sequence: TGCGCCAGCAGCCAAGTTCTGTCTAGCACAGATACGCAGTATTTT. Translating gives CASSQVLSSTDTQYF.

The rearrangement uses TRBV7-9 and TRBJ1-1; D perhaps matches TRBD1 (5 bases). This CDR3 comprises 13 residues. With 1 base removed from V and 7 bases from J, the gap between germline ends came to 10 bases. Per germline, CDR1 SEHNR and CDR2 FQNEAQ (reference sequence). CDR3 loop: CASSLGGRIEAFF. The DNA of the CDR3 is TGTGCCAGCAGCTTAGGGGGGAGGATTGAAGCTTTCTTT.

The chain has TRBV10-3 and TRBJ2-5, with 9 bases lining up with TRBD1. The CDR3 covers 15 residues. Germline CDR1 ENHRY, CDR2 SYGVKD. V trimming: 4 bases; J trimming: 4 bases; junction bases outside the gene matches: 7. DNA for the CDR3: TGTGCCATCAGTGTAGCACAGGGGGCTGGAGAGACCCAGTACTTC. Translated: CAISVAQGAGETQYF.

This clone was detected a few times. The CDR3 bases are TGTGCCAGCCGAGGACCGGGACAGAACAATTCACCCCTCCACTTT. Translation gives CASRGPGQNNSPLHF. The chain couples TRBV6-5 to TRBJ1-6; 7 bases map to TRBD1. Germline V gene data show CDR1 as MNHEY and CDR2 as SVGAGI. This CDR3 comprises 15 residues. The J segment lost 7 bases and the V segment lost 8 bases, leaving 11 bases of the junction unmatched.

The chain carries TRBV7-9 and TRBJ2-5; 7 bases are a match to TRBD1. The CDR3 spans 14 residues. V was clipped by 5 bases and J by 2 bases; unmatched bases: 5. Germline CDR1 reads SEHNR; CDR2 reads FQNEAQ (reference sequence). The DNA of the CDR3 is TGTGCCAGCAGCCGCGACAGGGATCAAGAGACCCAGTACTTC. It translates to CASSRDRDQETQYF. Variable domain in full (rest from reference TRBV7-9 and TRBJ2-5): DTGVSQNPRHKITKRGQNVTFRCDPISEHNRLYWYRQTLGQGPEFLTYFQNEAQLEKSRLLSDRFSAERPKGSFSTLEIQRTEQGDSAMYLCASSRDRDQETQYFGPGTRLLVL.

This chain links TRBV5-1 with TRBJ2-1; the D gene is possibly TRBD1 (5 bases). Germline CDR1 reads SGHRS; CDR2 reads YFSETQ. This CDR3 spans 15 amino acids. Trimming pared 0 bases from V and 5 bases from J, leaving 12 bases between. CDR3 protein: CASSLAVGLNNEQFF. CDR3 in DNA: TGCGCCAGCAGCTTGGCCGTGGGGCTGAACAATGAGCAGTTCTTC.

V usage is TRBV28 and J usage is TRBJ1-1; D is possibly TRBD1 (5 bases). The V and J ends lost 4 bases and 2 bases respectively, with 11 bases between them. The germline gives CDR1 MDHEN, CDR2 SYDVKM. CDR3 length equals 14 residues. CDR3 sequence: CASSWGGDNTEAFF. The CDR3 nucleotides read TGTGCCAGCAGTTGGGGGGGGGATAACACTGAAGCTTTCTTT. The full variable domain, in which reference TRBV28 and TRBJ1-1 provide the parts outside the CDR3, is DVKVTQSSRYLVKRTGEKVFLECVQDMDHENMFWYRQDPGLGLRLIYFSYDVKMKEKGDIPEGYSVSREKKERFSLILESASTNQTSMYLCASSWGGDNTEAFFGQGTRLTVV.

This clone was picked up one time. The chain combines TRBV5-1 with TRBJ2-7, with 10 bases that match TRBD1. The CDR3 has 18 residues. Unmatched junction bases numbered 15, after V lost 4 bases and J lost 2 bases. CDR1 and CDR2 from the germline V gene are SGHRS and YFSETQ. CDR3 nucleotide sequence: TGCGCCAGCAGCCCAACATCGACCGACAGGGGGCGAACCTACGAGCAGTACTTC. Translated, it gives CASSPTSTDRGRTYEQYF.